What follows are 3 T cell receptor beta chains derived from one specimen sequenced in a study of beta chain features in type 1 diabetes. Regarding the study as a whole: All four CD4+ subsets from Type 1 diabetes patients carried moderately but significantly shorter TCRB CDR3s.

The antigens for these receptors are not known. Reverse transcription of all isolated RNA meant that expressed TCRB transcripts were sequenced. Sequencing used immunoSEQ multiplex PCR; TCRdb keeps in-frame clones, though not all of them. Of some 250,000 clones listed, approximately 15% are singletons. The sequenced sample consisted of naive CD4+ T cells from blood. The receptors shown here come from a man aged 25-45 years with type 1 diabetes.

This chain links TRBV7-9 with TRBJ2-5, with D maybe TRBD1 (6 bases). The CDR3 runs to 14 residues. Trimming took off 4 bases at V and 2 bases at J, with 11 bases between the two ends. CDR1 is SEHNR and CDR2 is FQNEAQ in the germline V gene (reference sequence). CDR3 DNA: TGTGCCAGCAGCTGGAGGACAGAACAAGAGACCCAGTACTTC. This translates into CASSWRTEQETQYF.

The chain uses TRBV10-3 and TRBJ2-2; TRBD1 might be the D (6 bases). Trimming took 10 bases from V and 7 from J, leaving 19 bases between them. The CDR3 consists of 14 residues. Germline loops: CDR1 ENHRY, CDR2 SYGVKD. For the CDR3, the DNA is TGTGCCACCCGGAACAGGGAGTCTGACGGGGAGCTGTTTTTT. This encodes CATRNRESDGELFF.

In nucleotides, the CDR3 is TGTGCCAGCAGCTCAGGGGGCGAAGAGACCCAGTACTTC. Its translation: CASSSGGEETQYF. The V and J genes are TRBV9 and TRBJ2-5; 8 bases match TRBD1. This CDR3 region has 13 residues. With V trimmed by 4 bases and J by 3 bases, 2 bases remained unmatched. Germline V gene lookup returns CDR1 SGDLS and CDR2 YYNGEE.